This TCR beta chain was sequenced in a study of OX40 agonist ivuxolimab in advanced cancers. Background on the whole study: The costimulatory receptor OX40 (CD134) was targeted by ivuxolimab, a fully human IgG2 agonistic monoclonal antibody. A male proportion of around 83% and a mean age of approximately 55 years, ranging from 23 to 79, were recorded for the dose-escalation cohort. Peripheral TCRbeta sequencing aimed to test whether ivuxolimab altered TCR sequence diversity and caused clonal T-cell expansion. The paper describes the monotherapy dose-escalation part (N of about 52 patients) of the phase I trial of ivuxolimab. Partial responses occurred in three dose-escalation patients, of whom one had hepatocellular carcinoma and two had cutaneous melanoma. Among the 50 to 55 dose-escalation patients, about 19 had hepatocellular carcinoma, 15 or so melanoma, 9 renal cell carcinoma and 9 head and neck cancer. Intravenous ivuxolimab was administered to patients every 2 weeks at six dose levels: 0.01, 0.1, 0.3, 1.5, 3 and 10 mg/kg. Patients were allowed to have had prior anti-PD-1, anti-PD-L1 or anti-CTLA-4 therapy, and 40% of the dose-escalation patients had previously received checkpoint inhibitors.

Genomic DNA was extracted from sorted cells for sequencing of the TCRbeta CDR3 region. The immunoSEQ Assay was used for sequencing of TCRbeta CDR3 regions. Not all clones reach the TCRdb copy of this immuneACCESS table, which keeps in-frame sequences only. Checked studies attribute under half of the gap to unresolved V genes and leave the rest unexplained. A total of around 75,000 clones appear in this sample, 89% of them only once. The top ten clones comprise 10% of the sample. This clone was observed a handful of times. This clone's antigen is unknown. No base-level quality is on record; no much larger clone is a single base apart. The research as a whole found: In partial responders in the 0.1-3.0 mg/kg groups, normalized peripheral clonal expansion was found to be among the lowest, especially among CD8+ T cells. Antigen specificity was not determined for the clonally expanded peripheral T cells. Low levels of normalized T-cell clonal expansion were also seen in some patients who did not respond. After ivuxolimab, more expanded clones were found on average in CD8+ T cells than in CD4+ T cells. At doses of 0.1 to 3.0 mg/kg, clonal expansion of both CD4+ and CD8+ blood T cells was observed from baseline to week 6.

V and J lose 0 bases and 4 bases, and a span of 7 bases separates them. The germline V gene sets CDR1 to SGDLS and CDR2 to YYNGEE. CDR3 length: 13 amino acids, cysteine to phenylalanine. This entry keeps only the CDR3 DNA: 39 bases, framed from base 1. Patients with autoimmune disease history or receiving systemic immunosuppression were excluded from the trial. Peripheral blood for TCR sequencing was collected from all dose cohorts at baseline, on cycle 4 day 1, and on cycle 7 day 1. Samples were obtained from an open-label, multicenter, first-in-human phase I dose-escalation trial of ivuxolimab. Adults with locally advanced or metastatic head and neck squamous cell, hepatocellular, melanoma or renal cell carcinoma were enrolled in the trial. CD4+ and CD8+ T cells were sorted separately from peripheral blood before TCR sequencing.

This specimen was CD4+ or CD8+ T cells sorted from blood, taken in a trial of the OX40 agonist ivuxolimab. This sequence was found in an adult with an advanced solid tumor such as melanoma, head and neck, liver or kidney cancer. Recombination linked TRBV9 to TRBJ1-1, with the D gene uncertain. At the DNA level, the sequence is TGTGCCAGCAGCGTAGTTATGGGCACTGAAGCTTTCTTT. The translation is CASSVVMGTEAFF.